The 9 T cell receptor beta chains given below trace back to one sample, sequenced in a study of shared clonotypes between healthy human individuals. TCRdb keeps only in-frame clones here, not all; method: immunoSEQ multiplex PCR. The sample records under 650,000 clones, around 96% being singletons. Sample: naive CD4+ T cells sorted from blood. Subset reported: CD45RA+ positively selected. The receptors shown here come from a woman in her twenties or thirties in good health.

The rearrangement joins TRBV11-2 to TRBJ2-3; no reliable D call. This CDR3 has 13 residues. Trimming shortened V by 5 bases and J by 3 bases, and 9 bases separated the two germline ends. Germline lookup yields CDR1 SGHAT and CDR2 FQNNGV. CDR3 protein: CASSPSRTDTQYF. CDR3 in DNA: TGTGCCAGCAGCCCGTCCAGGACAGATACGCAGTATTTT. Combining the CDR3 with reference TRBV11-2 and TRBJ2-3 gives the whole variable domain EAGVAQSPRYKIIEKRQSVAFWCNPISGHATLYWYQQILGQGPKLLIQFQNNGVVDDSQLPKDRFSAERLKGVDSTLKIQPAKLEDSAVYLCASSPSRTDTQYFGPGTRLTVL.

The V gene is TRBV11-2, the J gene TRBJ2-1, with 8 bases matching TRBD2. After removal of 4 bases from V and 2 bases from J, the junction contained 7 bases not matched to a gene. Germline V CDR1 and CDR2: SGHAT, FQNNGV. This CDR3 spans 16 amino acids. The CDR3 protein is CASSYPGTRAYNEQFF. CDR3 in DNA: TGTGCCAGCAGCTACCCCGGGACTAGGGCCTACAATGAGCAGTTCTTC. Supplemented by reference TRBV11-2 and TRBJ2-1, the full variable domain reads EAGVAQSPRYKIIEKRQSVAFWCNPISGHATLYWYQQILGQGPKLLIQFQNNGVVDDSQLPKDRFSAERLKGVDSTLKIQPAKLEDSAVYLCASSYPGTRAYNEQFFGPGTRLTVL.

This chain links TRBV19 with TRBJ1-2, with 7 bases lining up with TRBD1. The V segment lost 5 bases and the J segment 4 bases; nucleotides outside the gene matches: 4. Germline V CDR1 and CDR2: LNHDA, SQIVND (reference sequence). This CDR3 spans 13 amino acids. The CDR3 loop reads CASSPGQIYGYTF. In nucleotides, the CDR3 is TGTGCCAGTAGTCCGGGACAGATCTATGGCTACACCTTC.

The chain carries TRBV15 and TRBJ2-1; TRBD1 matches 10 bases. Trimming cost V 5 bases and J 3 bases; bases outside gene matches: 7. Germline V gene sequence: CDR1 LNHNV, CDR2 YYDKDF (reference sequence). The CDR3 sequence is 16 residues long. The CDR3 spells CATSWYRDRGYNEQFF. CDR3 nucleotides: TGTGCCACCAGCTGGTACCGGGACAGGGGCTACAATGAGCAGTTCTTC.

The V and J genes are TRBV28 and TRBJ2-7; tentatively, D is TRBD1 or TRBD2 (5 bases each). Trimming pared 2 bases from V and 6 bases from J, leaving 11 bases between. Germline values: CDR1 MDHEN, CDR2 SYDVKM. The CDR3 extends over 13 amino acids. CDR3 in DNA: TGTGCCAGCAGTTTAACGCAGGGACCCGAGCAGTACTTC. Its protein is CASSLTQGPEQYF.

With regard to this clone: The same CDR3 can be traced to other DNA sequences in this sample. The V gene is TRBV5-1, the J gene TRBJ2-5; the D is unclear. The CDR3 totals 12 residues. Germline values: CDR1 SGHRS, CDR2 YFSETQ. V lost 0 bases to trimming and J lost 5 bases, with 5 bases between them. DNA for the CDR3: TGCGCCAGCAGCTTGGCCACGGAGACCCAGTACTTC. Translating gives CASSLATETQYF.

The chain combines TRBV7-9 with TRBJ2-4; the D gene is possibly TRBD1 (6 bases). In germline, CDR1 is SEHNR, CDR2 FQNEAQ (reference sequence). The length of the CDR3 is 12 residues. Trimming removed 5 bases from V and 8 bases from J, with 10 bases in between. DNA for the CDR3: TGTGCCAGCAGCCCCGAGGGGGACATTCAGTACTTC. Amino acids: CASSPEGDIQYF.

The DNA of the CDR3 is TGCAGCGTACGGGGGGCGCGGGGCGAGCAGTACTTC. It specifies CSVRGARGEQYF. The chain joins TRBV29-1 to TRBJ2-7; tentative D call: TRBD2 (7 bases). V was trimmed by 6 bases and J by 6 bases, leaving 15 bases between them. CDR3 size: 12 residues. Germline CDR1 SQVTM, CDR2 ANQGSEA.

This chain links TRBV5-4 with TRBJ2-1, with a tentative D call TRBD2 (8 bases). CDR1 SGHNT and CDR2 YYREEE come from the germline V gene (reference sequence). Trimming took 5 bases from V and 0 from J, leaving 21 bases between them. The CDR3 length is 18 residues. CDR3 coding DNA: TGTGCCAGCAGGTGGGACAGAGGGACTAGAAGCTCCTACAATGAGCAGTTCTTC. It translates to CASRWDRGTRSSYNEQFF.